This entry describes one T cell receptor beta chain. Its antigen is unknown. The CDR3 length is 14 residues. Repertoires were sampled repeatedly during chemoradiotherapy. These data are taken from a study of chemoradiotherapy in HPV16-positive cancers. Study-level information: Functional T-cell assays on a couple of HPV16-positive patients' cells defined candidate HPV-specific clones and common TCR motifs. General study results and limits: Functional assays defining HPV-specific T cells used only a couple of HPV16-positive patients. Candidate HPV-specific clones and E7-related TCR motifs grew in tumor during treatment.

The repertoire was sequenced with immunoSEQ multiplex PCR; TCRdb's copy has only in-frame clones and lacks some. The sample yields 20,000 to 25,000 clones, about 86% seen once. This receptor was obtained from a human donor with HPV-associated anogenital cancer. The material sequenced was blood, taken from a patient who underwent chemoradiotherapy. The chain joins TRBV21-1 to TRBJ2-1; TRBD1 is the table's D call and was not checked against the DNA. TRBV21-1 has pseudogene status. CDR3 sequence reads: CASSRFKGAGEQFF. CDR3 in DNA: TGTGCCAGCAGCAGGTTTAAGGGGGCTGGTGAGCAGTTCTTC.